This T cell receptor (beta chain) was captured in a study of response to subunit inactivated influenza vaccine. Looked up from germline, CDR1 is SQVTM and CDR2 is ANQGSEA. CDR3 length: 17 amino acids. Unmatched junction bases numbered 12, after V lost 0 bases and J lost 10 bases. TCRdb processed the RT-PCR reads anew with MiXCR; each CDR3 protein has one entry. The sample yields about 780,000 distinct CDR3 sequences, around 20% seen once. This clonotype showed up just a few times. As yet, its antigen is unknown. Notes on the study in general: Authors suggested each seasonal flu vaccination may recruit only limited numbers of new T cells.

Here the sequenced sample was PBMCs from blood, taken more than 4 days after vaccination. The chain employs TRBV29-1 and TRBJ2-1, with 13 bases aligning to TRBD2. The sequence was obtained from a man aged 45-65 years who received an inactivated influenza vaccine. CDR3 sequence: CSVEDPGLAGAHGEQFF. Written as DNA, the CDR3 is TGCAGCGTTGAAGATCCCGGACTAGCGGGAGCCCATGGGGAGCAGTTCTTC.